The 21 T cell receptor beta chains in this list originate from one sample, sequenced in a study of post-analysis software for immune sequencing data. Study-wide points: Patients used about 5 TRBV segments, including TRBV5-6, TRBV5-1 and TRBV20-1, more often than controls.

Unique molecular identifiers were present in the TCR beta cDNA libraries. Using its own MiXCR run on the PCR reads, TCRdb lists one record per CDR3 protein. The sample contains hundreds of thousands of distinct CDR3 sequences, roughly 50% of which appear only once. These receptors lack a known antigen. The specimen sequenced was blood. The receptors stem from a girl between 5 and 17 years old with multiple sclerosis.

The gene calls are TRBV6-1 and TRBJ1-2, with D maybe TRBD1 (5 bases). V lost 4 bases, J lost 1 base, and 13 bases lay in between. This CDR3 is 15 amino acids long. In germline, CDR1 is MNHNS, CDR2 SASEGT. CDR3 amino acids: CASSAAGTFNYGYTF. CDR3 coding DNA: TGTGCCAGCAGTGCCGCGGGGACGTTTAACTATGGCTACACCTTC.

The CDR3 here is CASSTRDRGPLVTEAFF. CDR3 nucleotide sequence: TGTGCCAGTAGTACCCGGGACAGGGGGCCATTGGTTACTGAAGCTTTCTTT. This chain uses TRBV19 with TRBJ1-1; 12 bases are a match to TRBD1. This CDR3 is built from 17 residues. With 4 bases clipped from V and 5 bases from J, the junction kept 11 bases outside the gene matches. Germline CDR1 LNHDA, CDR2 SQIVND (reference sequence).

V usage is TRBV5-1 and J usage is TRBJ2-5, with 8 bases matching TRBD1. Germline assignment: CDR1 SGHRS and CDR2 YFSETQ. J was trimmed by 13 bases and V by 7 bases; bases with no gene match: 12. This CDR3 is 12 amino acids long. Here the CDR3 reads CASPQTGDERYF. The CDR3, as DNA: TGCGCCAGCCCCCAGACAGGGGACGAGCGGTACTTC.

The chain couples TRBV12-3 or TRBV12-4 to TRBJ2-7; 8 nucleotides align to TRBD1. The V gene end was trimmed by 4 bases and the J gene end by 0 bases; junction bases not matched to a gene: 5. The CDR3 has 15 amino acids. The CDR3 DNA sequence: TGTGCCAGCAGTTCGGACACAGGGGGCTCCTACGAGCAGTACTTC. This sequence encodes CASSSDTGGSYEQYF.

The chain employs TRBV7-6 and TRBJ1-6; 9 bases agree with TRBD1. V trimming: 2 bases; J trimming: 8 bases; junction bases outside the gene matches: 4. The CDR3 is made up of 15 amino acids. CDR1 is SGHVS, CDR2 FNYEAQ, per germline. In nucleotides, the CDR3 is TGTGCCAGCAGCTTAACGGGACAGGGAGATTCACCCCTCCACTTT. Its protein product is CASSLTGQGDSPLHF.

This sequence joins TRBV7-9 and TRBJ2-7, with 7 bases lining up with TRBD2. The CDR3 is 16 residues long. V was clipped by 4 bases and J by 4 bases; unmatched bases: 13. Germline loops: CDR1 SEHNR, CDR2 FQNEAQ (reference sequence). The CDR3 coding sequence is TGTGCCAGCAGCTCAAGTCGGAGCGGGGATTTTTACGAGCAGTACTTC. Translating it yields CASSSSRSGDFYEQYF.

The CDR3 DNA reads TGTGCCAGCAGCTCTCATGTGAGGTCCTACGAGCAGTACTTC. It is translated as CASSSHVRSYEQYF. This chain connects TRBV7-2 to TRBJ2-7; D is unresolved. Germline V gene data show CDR1 as SGHTA and CDR2 as FQGNSA. The length of the CDR3 is 14 residues. Deletions cut 4 bases from V and 1 base from J, with 11 bases between.

J is TRBJ2-7 and V is TRBV6-2 or TRBV6-3; 7 nucleotides agree with TRBD2. CDR1 is MNHEY and CDR2 is SVGEGT in the germline V gene. V lost 6 bases and J lost 2; bases outside the gene matches: 4. This CDR3 spans 13 amino acids. In DNA form, the CDR3 reads TGTGCCAGCAGATTGGGACTACCCTACGAGCAGTACTTC. This encodes CASRLGLPYEQYF.

The chain carries TRBV27 and TRBJ2-3; D uncertain. Germline assignment: CDR1 MNHEY and CDR2 SMNVEV (reference sequence). CDR3 length: 14 amino acids. V lost 6 bases and J 5 bases, leaving 15 bases between the germline ends. The CDR3 DNA is TGTGCCAGCAGCGTGAGCCCCGTTGTAGATACGCAGTATTTT. Translating gives CASSVSPVVDTQYF.

On this clonotype: The junction shows a germline mismatch at one end, possibly a read error. The J gene is TRBJ2-3, the V gene TRBV7-3; the D gene is possibly TRBD1 (6 bases). Germline V gene data show CDR1 as SGHTA and CDR2 as FQGTGA. This CDR3 region has 15 residues. CDR3 in amino acids: CASNLGGTSTDTQYF. CDR3 sequence (DNA): TGTGCCAGCAACTTAGGGGGAACTAGCACAGATACGCAGTATTTT.

This chain connects TRBV12-3 or TRBV12-4 to TRBJ1-1; D ambiguous. The CDR3 is made up of 13 amino acids. Trimming removed 10 bases from V and 0 bases from J, with 12 bases in between. The CDR3 protein is CANLKGVNTEAFF. In nucleotides, the CDR3 is TGTGCCAACCTAAAGGGAGTGAACACTGAAGCTTTCTTT.

V gene TRBV10-2 combines with J gene TRBJ2-3; tentative D call: TRBD2 (6 bases). Germline CDR1 and CDR2: WSHSY and SAAADI. V was pared by 6 bases and J by 5 bases, with 15 bases between. This CDR3 is built from 14 residues. In DNA, the CDR3 is TGCGCCAGCAGCTGGGACTCGGCGGGAGATACGCAGTATTTT. As protein: CASSWDSAGDTQYF.

The genes are TRBV5-5 and TRBJ2-3, with TRBD2 matching over 9 bases. V dropped 2 bases and J dropped 2; count of bases not matched to a gene: 6. Germline-derived CDR1 and CDR2 are SGHKS and YYEKEE (reference sequence). This CDR3 comprises 16 residues. CDR3 bases: TGTGCCAGCAGCTTTACGGGACTAGCAGACACAGATACGCAGTATTTT. It specifies CASSFTGLADTDTQYF. Full variable domain (rest looked up from reference TRBV5-5 and TRBJ2-3): DAGVTQSPTHLIKTRGQQVTLRCSPISGHKSVSWYQQVLGQGPQFIFQYYEKEERGRGNFPDRFSARQFPNYSSELNVNALLLGDSALYLCASSFTGLADTDTQYFGPGTRLTVL.

V usage is TRBV25-1 and J usage is TRBJ2-1; the match to TRBD1 covers 11 bases. The germline gives CDR1 MGHDK, CDR2 SYGVNS. The CDR3 is 17 amino acids. V shed 3 bases, J shed 6 bases, and the junction held 10 bases outside the gene matches. The CDR3 coding sequence is TGTGCCAGCAGTGAGGGTGGGACAGGGGGATTCGGCAATGAGCAGTTCTTC. Protein: CASSEGGTGGFGNEQFF. Full variable domain (outside the CDR3, taken from reference TRBV25-1 and TRBJ2-1): EADIYQTPRYLVIGTGKKITLECSQTMGHDKMYWYQQDPGMELHLIHYSYGVNSTEKGDLSSESTVSRIRTEHFPLTLESARPSHTSQYLCASSEGGTGGFGNEQFFGPGTRLTVL.

The rearrangement joins TRBV30 to TRBJ1-5; 7 bases fit TRBD1. The CDR3 totals 14 residues. Per germline, CDR1 GTSNPN and CDR2 SVGIG (reference sequence). Trimming at V came to 3 bases and at J to 3 bases, leaving 5 bases not matched to a gene. CDR3 nucleotide sequence: TGTGCCTGGAGCGACAGGGATCTCAATCAGCCCCAGCATTTT. It is translated as CAWSDRDLNQPQHF.

This clonotype was seen a handful of times. The V and J genes are TRBV29-1 and TRBJ2-2, with 8 bases fitting TRBD1. V trimming: 6 bases; J trimming: 0 bases; junction bases outside the gene matches: 3. This CDR3 spans 14 amino acids. Germline loops: CDR1 SQVTM, CDR2 ANQGSEA. The CDR3 here is CSVWTGTNTGELFF. The DNA for the CDR3 is TGCAGCGTCTGGACAGGGACGAACACCGGGGAGCTGTTTTTT.

The gene calls are TRBV7-8 and TRBJ1-1; D not certain. Germline CDR1 is SGHVS and CDR2 is FQNEAQ. CDR3 length: 11 residues. V shed 1 base and J shed 11 bases, with 8 bases lying between them. The CDR3 reads CASSLDVVAFF. As DNA, the CDR3 is TGTGCCAGCAGCTTAGACGTCGTGGCTTTCTTT.

There are a few counts of this clonotype. CDR3 DNA: TGCAGTGCCAGCCGGGACAGTGCCTACAATGAGCAGTTCTTC. This encodes CSASRDSAYNEQFF. The chain uses TRBV20-1 and TRBJ2-1; 7 bases match TRBD1. CDR3 length equals 14 residues. Germline lookup yields CDR1 DFQATT and CDR2 SNEGSKA (reference sequence). Unmatched junction bases numbered 7, after V lost 6 bases and J lost 2 bases.

The chain is built from TRBV4-1 and TRBJ2-1, with 8 bases matching TRBD1. The DNA end favors TRBJ2-7, so the J call may be wrong. The CDR3 has 15 amino acids. In germline, CDR1 is MGHRA, CDR2 YSYEKL. The CDR3 coding sequence is TGCGCCAGCAGCCAAGATCGGACAGGGCCCTACGAGCAGTACTTC. The encoded protein is CASSQDRTGPYEQYF.

The J gene is TRBJ2-3, the V gene TRBV4-1; D is possibly TRBD1 or TRBD2 (5 bases each). The CDR3 has 18 amino acids. Between the trimmed V and J ends, which lost 0 bases and 7 bases, there was a span of 23 bases. Germline V gene sequence: CDR1 MGHRA, CDR2 YSYEKL. This chain's CDR3 is CASSQDKGDSAGSYTQYF. The CDR3 DNA follows: TGCGCCAGCAGCCAAGATAAAGGAGATAGCGCAGGGTCGTATACGCAGTATTTT.

The table lists this clonotype with a few counts. This rearrangement joins TRBV6-6 to TRBJ1-2; D gene uncertain. Germline loops: CDR1 MNHNY, CDR2 SVGAGI (reference sequence). Trimming pared 4 bases from V and 5 bases from J, leaving 11 bases between. The CDR3 length is 13 residues. The CDR3 is CASSSEPQYGYTF. The CDR3 nucleotides read TGTGCCAGCAGTTCGGAGCCTCAATATGGCTACACCTTC.